These 3 T cell receptor beta chains originate from one sample sequenced in a study of T-cell reconstitution after alpha-beta-depleted transplantation in children. Preparation of the TCRbeta library was carried out with unique molecular identifiers. A single record per CDR3 protein comes from TCRdb applying MiXCR to the PCR reads. The sample holds over 85,000 distinct CDR3 sequences; 10% are singletons and the top ten take approximately 7.6%. Sample: PBMCs from the stem cell graft donor, taken from the stem cell graft. The origin of the receptors is a human donor who donated a stem cell graft to a child with acute lymphoblastic leukemia.

This clonotype was observed at least ten times. V and J are TRBV20-1 and TRBJ2-7; possibly TRBD2 for D (5 bases). The CDR3 runs 14 residues. V was shortened by 6 bases and J by 0 bases, with 15 bases between the two germline ends. Germline V lookup: CDR1 DFQATT, CDR2 SNEGSKA (reference sequence). CDR3 sequence reads: CSAPRTRNSYEQYF. CDR3 DNA: TGCAGTGCACCTCGCACTAGAAACTCCTACGAGCAGTACTTC.

This clonotype was counted many times. The chain carries TRBV5-5 and TRBJ1-2, with a possible D match to TRBD1 (5 bases). V shed 2 bases and J shed 0 bases, with 20 bases lying between them. The germline V gene encodes CDR1 SGHKS and CDR2 YYEKEE (reference sequence). CDR3 length equals 18 residues. DNA of the CDR3: TGTGCCAGCAGCTTCCGTCGGCAGGGAGTCCTGCCTAACTATGGCTACACCTTC. Its translation is CASSFRRQGVLPNYGYTF.

This clonotype was observed at least ten times. The chain recombines TRBV9 with TRBJ2-1; 11 positions match TRBD2. The J segment lost 6 bases and the V segment lost 4 bases, leaving 6 bases of the junction unmatched. In germline, CDR1 is SGDLS, CDR2 YYNGEE. The CDR3 runs 15 residues. CDR3 nucleotide sequence: TGTGCCAGCAGCCCGCTAGCGGGAGGTCCCAATGAGCAGTTCTTC. Translation gives CASSPLAGGPNEQFF.